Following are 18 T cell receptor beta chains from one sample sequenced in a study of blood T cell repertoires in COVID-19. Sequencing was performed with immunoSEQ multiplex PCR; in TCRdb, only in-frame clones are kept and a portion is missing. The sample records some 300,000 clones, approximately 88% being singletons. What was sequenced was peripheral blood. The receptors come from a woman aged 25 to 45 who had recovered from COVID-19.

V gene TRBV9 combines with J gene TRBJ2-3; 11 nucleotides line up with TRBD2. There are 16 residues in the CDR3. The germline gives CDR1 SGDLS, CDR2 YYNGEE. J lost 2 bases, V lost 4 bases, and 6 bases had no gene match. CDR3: CASSPLAGGYTDTQYF. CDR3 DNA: TGTGCCAGCAGCCCCCTAGCGGGGGGTTACACAGATACGCAGTATTTT.

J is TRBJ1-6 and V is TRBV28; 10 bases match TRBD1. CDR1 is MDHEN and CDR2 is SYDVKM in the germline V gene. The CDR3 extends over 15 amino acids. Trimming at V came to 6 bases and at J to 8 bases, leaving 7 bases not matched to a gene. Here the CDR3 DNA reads TGTGCCAGCAGACCCTCCGGGACAGGGGATTCACCCCTCCACTTT. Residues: CASRPSGTGDSPLHF. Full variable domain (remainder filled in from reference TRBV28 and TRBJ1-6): DVKVTQSSRYLVKRTGEKVFLECVQDMDHENMFWYRQDPGLGLRLIYFSYDVKMKEKGDIPEGYSVSREKKERFSLILESASTNQTSMYLCASRPSGTGDSPLHFGNGTRLTVT.

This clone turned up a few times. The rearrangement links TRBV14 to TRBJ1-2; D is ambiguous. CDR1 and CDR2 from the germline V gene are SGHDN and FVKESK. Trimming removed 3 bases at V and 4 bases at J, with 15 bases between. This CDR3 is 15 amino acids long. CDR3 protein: CASSQETYSVYGYTF. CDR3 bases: TGTGCCAGCAGCCAGGAGACCTACTCGGTCTATGGCTACACCTTC.

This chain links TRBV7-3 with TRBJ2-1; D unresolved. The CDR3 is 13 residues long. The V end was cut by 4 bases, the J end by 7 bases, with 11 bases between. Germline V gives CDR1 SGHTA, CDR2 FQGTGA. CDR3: CASSSLLANEQFF. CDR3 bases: TGTGCCAGCAGCTCCTTGTTGGCAAATGAGCAGTTCTTC.

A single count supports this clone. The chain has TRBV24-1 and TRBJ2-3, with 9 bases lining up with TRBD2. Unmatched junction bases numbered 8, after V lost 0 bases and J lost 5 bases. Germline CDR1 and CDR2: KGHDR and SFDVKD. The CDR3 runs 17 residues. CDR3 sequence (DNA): TGTGCCACCAGTGATTTGGTTAGCGGGGGATTTGAAGATACGCAGTATTTT. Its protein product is CATSDLVSGGFEDTQYF.

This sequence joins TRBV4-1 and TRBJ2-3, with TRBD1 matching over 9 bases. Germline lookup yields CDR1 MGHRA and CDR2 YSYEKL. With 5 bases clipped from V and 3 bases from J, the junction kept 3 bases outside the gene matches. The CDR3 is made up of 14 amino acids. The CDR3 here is CASSKGQGTDTQYF. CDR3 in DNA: TGCGCCAGCAGCAAGGGACAGGGAACAGATACGCAGTATTTT.

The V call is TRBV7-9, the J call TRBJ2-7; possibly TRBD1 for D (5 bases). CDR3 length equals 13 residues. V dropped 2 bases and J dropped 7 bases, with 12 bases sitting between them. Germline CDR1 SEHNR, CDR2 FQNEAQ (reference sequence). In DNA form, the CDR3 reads TGTGCCAGCAGCTTACAACAGGTTTGGGAGCAGTACTTC. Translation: CASSLQQVWEQYF.

The DNA for the CDR3 is TGTGCCAGCAGCGGACAGGAGAACACTGAAGCTTTCTTT. Protein: CASSGQENTEAFF. The chain joins TRBV5-4 to TRBJ1-1; 7 bases align to TRBD1. This CDR3 has 13 amino acids. Germline V gives CDR1 SGHNT, CDR2 YYREEE (reference sequence). The J segment lost 1 base and the V segment lost 4 bases, leaving 1 base of the junction unmatched.

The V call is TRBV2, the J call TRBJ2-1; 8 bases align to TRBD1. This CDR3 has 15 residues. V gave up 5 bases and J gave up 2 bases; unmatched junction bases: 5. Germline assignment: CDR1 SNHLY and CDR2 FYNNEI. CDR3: CASSRTGNPYNEQFF. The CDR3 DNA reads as TGTGCCAGCAGTCGGACAGGGAATCCCTACAATGAGCAGTTCTTC.

In DNA, the CDR3 is TGTGCCAGCAGCTTAGGGCAAAACATTCAGTACTTC. Its translation: CASSLGQNIQYF. The rearrangement links TRBV7-9 to TRBJ2-4; D not resolved. The CDR3 is made up of 12 amino acids. CDR1 and CDR2 from the germline V gene are SEHNR and FQNEAQ (reference sequence). Trimming cost V 1 base and J 5 bases, with 3 bases left between them.

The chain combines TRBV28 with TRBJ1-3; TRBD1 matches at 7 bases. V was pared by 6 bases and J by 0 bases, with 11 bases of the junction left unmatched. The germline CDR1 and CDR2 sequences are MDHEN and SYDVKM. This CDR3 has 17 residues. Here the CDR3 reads CASRTPGTDYSGNTIYF. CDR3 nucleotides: TGTGCCAGCAGAACCCCCGGGACAGATTACTCTGGAAACACCATATATTTT.

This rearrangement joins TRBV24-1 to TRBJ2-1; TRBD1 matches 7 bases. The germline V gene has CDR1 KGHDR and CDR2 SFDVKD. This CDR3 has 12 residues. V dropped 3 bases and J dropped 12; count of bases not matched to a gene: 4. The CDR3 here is CATSDPQGRQFF. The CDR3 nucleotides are TGTGCCACCAGTGATCCACAGGGGAGGCAGTTCTTC.

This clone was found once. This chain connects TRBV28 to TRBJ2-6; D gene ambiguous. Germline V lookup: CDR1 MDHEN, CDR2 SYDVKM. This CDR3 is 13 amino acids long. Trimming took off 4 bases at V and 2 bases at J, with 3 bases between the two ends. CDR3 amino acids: CASSSPGANVLTF. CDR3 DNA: TGTGCCAGCAGTTCTCCTGGGGCCAACGTCCTGACTTTC.

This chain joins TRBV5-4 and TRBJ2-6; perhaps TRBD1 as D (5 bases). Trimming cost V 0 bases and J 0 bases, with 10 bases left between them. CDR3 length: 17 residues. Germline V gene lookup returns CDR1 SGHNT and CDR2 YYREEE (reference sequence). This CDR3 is CASSLGAGYSGANVLTF. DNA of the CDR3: TGTGCCAGCAGCTTGGGGGCAGGGTACTCTGGGGCCAACGTCCTGACTTTC.

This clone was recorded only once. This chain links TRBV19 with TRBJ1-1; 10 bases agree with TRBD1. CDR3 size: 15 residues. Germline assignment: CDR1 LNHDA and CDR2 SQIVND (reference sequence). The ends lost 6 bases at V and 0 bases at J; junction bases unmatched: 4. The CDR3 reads CASRPGQGMNTEAFF. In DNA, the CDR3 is TGTGCCAGTAGGCCGGGACAGGGGATGAACACTGAAGCTTTCTTT.

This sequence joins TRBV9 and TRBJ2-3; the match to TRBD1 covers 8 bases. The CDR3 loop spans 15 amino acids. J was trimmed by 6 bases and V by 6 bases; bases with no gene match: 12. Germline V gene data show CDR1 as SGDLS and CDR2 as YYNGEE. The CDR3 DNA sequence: TGTGCCAGCAACCCTGGGCCCAGGGGGCTGGATACGCAGTATTTT. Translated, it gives CASNPGPRGLDTQYF.

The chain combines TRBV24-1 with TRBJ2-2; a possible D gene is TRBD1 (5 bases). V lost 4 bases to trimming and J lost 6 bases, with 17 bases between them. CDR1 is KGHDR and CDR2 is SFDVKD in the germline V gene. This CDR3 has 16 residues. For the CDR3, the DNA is TGTGCCACCAGTGACTCCGGACAATCACTGGCCGGGGAGCTGTTTTTT. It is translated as CATSDSGQSLAGELFF.

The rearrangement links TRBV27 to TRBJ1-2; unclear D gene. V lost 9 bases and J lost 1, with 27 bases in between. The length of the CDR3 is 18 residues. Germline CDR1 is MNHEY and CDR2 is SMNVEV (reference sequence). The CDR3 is CASSRRPEYRPFNYGYTF. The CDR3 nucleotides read TGTGCCAGTAGCCGGCGACCGGAATATCGACCTTTTAACTATGGCTACACCTTC.